The 26 T cell receptor beta chains listed next were all sequenced from one sample in a study of PD-1 blockade in classical Hodgkin lymphoma. TCRdb keeps only in-frame clones here, not all; method: immunoSEQ multiplex PCR. This table has 70,000 or so clones, 93% appearing once. Time point meaning: newly diagnosed, previously untreated cHL patient sample. Input material: peripheral blood mononuclear cells (PBMCs). The receptors here all came from a human donor with classical Hodgkin lymphoma.

The chain links TRBV11-2 to TRBJ1-2; 8 nucleotides agree with TRBD1. V lost 1 base, J lost 6 bases, and 7 bases stayed unmatched. The CDR3 contains 15 residues. Germline assignment: CDR1 SGHAT and CDR2 FQNNGV. The CDR3 DNA sequence: TGTGCCAGCAGCTTAGTGGCCAGGGGGCGGGATGGCTACACCTTC. It yields the protein CASSLVARGRDGYTF.

The rearrangement joins TRBV5-4 to TRBJ1-5; D is unresolved. The CDR3 covers 14 residues. CDR1 and CDR2 from the germline V gene are SGHNT and YYREEE (reference sequence). The V and J ends lost 2 bases and 1 base respectively, with 7 bases between them. CDR3 loop: CASSFYGSNQPQHF. The CDR3 nucleotides are TGTGCCAGCAGCTTTTATGGGAGCAATCAGCCCCAGCATTTT.

The sample holds one count of this clone. The rearrangement links TRBV7-2 to TRBJ2-1; D uncertain. Trimming removed 2 bases at V and 0 bases at J, with 8 bases between. CDR1 and CDR2 (germline): SGHTA, FQGNSA. The length of the CDR3 is 15 residues. The CDR3 bases are TGTGCCAGCAGCTTAACTCGGAGCTCCTACAATGAGCAGTTCTTC. This codes for CASSLTRSSYNEQFF. The whole variable domain, remainder taken from reference TRBV7-2 and TRBJ2-1, is GAGVSQSPSNKVTEKGKDVELRCDPISGHTALYWYRQSLGQGLEFLIYFQGNSAPDKSGLPSDRFSAERTGGSVSTLTIQRTQQEDSAVYLCASSLTRSSYNEQFFGPGTRLTVL.

J is TRBJ1-3 and V is TRBV12-5; D remains ambiguous. The CDR3 covers 11 residues. Germline V CDR1 and CDR2: LGHNT, FRNRAP. The V gene lost 4 bases and the J gene lost 5 bases, with 3 bases spanning the gap. The CDR3 loop reads CASGSRNTIYF. The CDR3 DNA is TGTGCTAGTGGTTCCCGAAACACCATATATTTT.

The chain carries TRBV27 and TRBJ2-7; the match to TRBD1 covers 7 bases. The germline V gene has CDR1 MNHEY and CDR2 SMNVEV (reference sequence). The CDR3 is 14 amino acids. Germline trimming cut 2 bases from V and 2 bases from J; bases unmatched to any gene: 3. Here the CDR3 reads CASSLEGATYEQYF. The CDR3 DNA reads TGTGCCAGCAGTTTAGAGGGGGCGACCTACGAGCAGTACTTC.

The rearrangement uses TRBV2 and TRBJ1-2; perhaps TRBD1 as D (6 bases). The CDR3 totals 12 residues. V shed 10 bases and J shed 0 bases, with 9 bases lying between them. CDR1 is SNHLY, CDR2 FYNNEI, per germline. CDR3 sequence: CATGQTNYGYTF. CDR3 coding DNA: TGTGCCACCGGACAGACTAACTATGGCTACACCTTC.

DNA of the CDR3: TGTGCCAGCAGGAGCACCGGGACTAGCGGATACAATGAGCAGTTCTTC. This encodes CASRSTGTSGYNEQFF. This chain connects TRBV28 to TRBJ2-1, with 11 positions matching TRBD2. This CDR3 has 16 amino acids. Germline V CDR1 and CDR2: MDHEN, SYDVKM. Trimming cost V 6 bases and J 4 bases; bases outside gene matches: 8.

The genes are TRBV21-1 and TRBJ1-1; the DNA was not compared with TRBD1, the D call given in the table. TRBV21-1 is assigned pseudogene status. This CDR3 contains 17 residues. This CDR3 reads CASSKRPRTWKDTEAFF. CDR3 in DNA: TGTGCCAGCAGCAAAAGACCCCGGACATGGAAGGACACTGAAGCTTTCTTT.

The chain combines TRBV11-1 with TRBJ1-1; D remains unclear. Germline V gene data show CDR1 as SGHAT and CDR2 as FQDESV (reference sequence). This CDR3 comprises 13 residues. Trimming removed 2 bases from V and 3 bases from J, with 7 bases in between. CDR3 nucleotide sequence: TGTGCCAGCAGCTTATTGATCGACACTGAAGCTTTCTTT. Translating gives CASSLLIDTEAFF.

This clone came up a few times. The identical CDR3 is also encoded by other nucleotide sequences in the sample. The rearrangement uses TRBV18 and TRBJ2-1, with D uncertain. In germline, CDR1 is KGHSH, CDR2 LQKENI. The CDR3 totals 11 residues. V lost 6 bases to trimming and J lost 6 bases, with 6 bases between them. This CDR3 reads CASSPGNEQFF. The CDR3 DNA is TGTGCCAGCTCCCCTGGCAATGAGCAGTTCTTC.

The chain combines TRBV18 with TRBJ2-7; possibly TRBD1 for D (8 bases). This CDR3 comprises 15 residues. Germline assignment: CDR1 KGHSH and CDR2 LQKENI. Between the trimmed V and J ends, which lost 3 bases and 6 bases, there was a span of 18 bases. The CDR3 bases are TGTGCCAGCTCACCCTCCGGGACAGGCGGGGGCGAGCAGTACTTC. It specifies CASSPSGTGGGEQYF.

The V gene is TRBV7-6, the J gene TRBJ1-4; D call uncertain. The CDR3 is 17 amino acids. The V gene's germline CDR1 is SGHVS and CDR2 FNYEAQ. V was pared by 1 base and J by 0 bases, with 12 bases between. This CDR3 is CASSLGSPWATNEKLFF. The CDR3 DNA sequence: TGTGCCAGCAGCTTAGGTTCTCCGTGGGCAACTAATGAAAAACTGTTTTTT.

This chain links TRBV11-2 with TRBJ2-1; D remains ambiguous. V was trimmed by 1 base and J by 10 bases, leaving 5 bases between them. CDR1 and CDR2 (germline): SGHAT, FQNNGV. This CDR3 is built from 11 residues. Written as DNA, the CDR3 is TGTGCCAGCAGCTTAGTAAGCGAGCAGTTCTTC. Translation gives CASSLVSEQFF.

This sequence joins TRBV4-1 and TRBJ2-7; D ambiguous. This CDR3 spans 13 amino acids. V was trimmed by 4 bases and J by 6 bases, leaving 13 bases between them. The germline CDR1 and CDR2 sequences are MGHRA and YSYEKL. The CDR3 nucleotides are TGCGCCAGCAGCCCGGACCTTCGGTCCGAGCAGTACTTC. The encoded protein is CASSPDLRSEQYF.

The chain recombines TRBV21-1 with TRBJ2-1; the D call of TRBD1 is as the table states it, not checked on the DNA. TRBV21-1 is reported as a pseudogene. The CDR3 consists of 16 residues. CDR3 coding DNA: TGTGCCAGCAGCAAAGGAGGCAGGGAATTGTGCAATGAGCAGTTCTTC. Translating gives CASSKGGRELCNEQFF.

CDR3 DNA: TGCAGCGTTTGGGAGGGTTCCACTGAAGCTTTCTTT. This encodes CSVWEGSTEAFF. The V and J genes are TRBV29-1 and TRBJ1-1; D is ambiguous. Between the trimmed V and J ends, which lost 5 bases and 4 bases, there was a span of 11 bases. This CDR3 is 12 amino acids long. CDR1 is SQVTM, CDR2 ANQGSEA, per germline.

The V gene is TRBV7-3, the J gene TRBJ1-6; D unresolved. This CDR3 contains 13 residues. The V gene lost 8 bases and the J gene lost 8 bases, with 13 bases spanning the gap. CDR1 SGHTA and CDR2 FQGTGA come from the germline V gene. The CDR3 nucleotides are TGTGCCAGCGGACCGGACCCGGATTCACCCCTCCACTTT. Its protein is CASGPDPDSPLHF.

CDR3 in amino acids: CASSKAPGLASYNEQFF. In DNA, the CDR3 is TGTGCCAGTAGTAAGGCCCCGGGACTAGCGTCCTACAATGAGCAGTTCTTC. The V and J genes are TRBV19 and TRBJ2-1; 10 nucleotides agree with TRBD2. The germline gives CDR1 LNHDA, CDR2 SQIVND (reference sequence). CDR3 length: 17 amino acids. V lost 4 bases to trimming and J lost 1 base; unmatched junction nucleotides: 7.

The chain is built from TRBV6-5 and TRBJ1-2, with 7 bases fitting TRBD1. With 8 bases clipped from V and 0 bases from J, the junction kept 9 bases outside the gene matches. This CDR3 comprises 15 residues. Per germline, CDR1 MNHEY and CDR2 SVGAGI. Written as DNA, the CDR3 is TGTGCCAGCCGCGCCGGGACAGCCCCTAACTATGGCTACACCTTC. This sequence encodes CASRAGTAPNYGYTF.

The chain joins TRBV6-5 to TRBJ2-7; 9 bases agree with TRBD1. Germline V CDR1 and CDR2: MNHEY, SVGAGI. J was trimmed by 2 bases and V by 7 bases; bases with no gene match: 3. This CDR3 region has 13 residues. The CDR3 protein is CASTGTGTYEQYF. The CDR3 DNA reads as TGTGCCAGCACAGGGACAGGGACCTACGAGCAGTACTTC.

In its sample, this clone is medium-sized. The chain uses TRBV27 and TRBJ1-1, with D possibly being TRBD1 (5 bases). CDR1 is MNHEY and CDR2 is SMNVEV in the germline V gene (reference sequence). The CDR3 has 14 residues. Trimming took 6 bases from V and 2 from J, leaving 13 bases between them. CDR3 DNA sequence: TGTGCCAGCAGGCTACTAGGGGTTAACACTGAAGCTTTCTTT. This gives the protein CASRLLGVNTEAFF.

The chain is built from TRBV27 and TRBJ2-7; no reliable D call. V lost 5 bases to trimming and J lost 2 bases, with 13 bases between them. CDR1 is MNHEY, CDR2 SMNVEV, per germline (reference sequence). This CDR3 contains 14 residues. The CDR3 DNA reads as TGTGCCAGCAGTCCCACCGTCCCCCCCTACGAGCAGTACTTC. Its protein product is CASSPTVPPYEQYF.

CDR3 sequence reads: CASSFGASYNEQFF. As DNA, the CDR3 is TGTGCCAGCAGCTTTGGGGCGTCCTACAATGAGCAGTTCTTC. The V gene is TRBV7-2, the J gene TRBJ2-1; D possibly corresponds to TRBD1 (5 bases). V was cut by 3 bases and J by 1 base, with 7 bases left in between. The CDR3 extends over 14 amino acids. Germline V CDR1 and CDR2: SGHTA, FQGNSA.

CDR3 amino acids: CSIRPANLYGYTF. CDR3 DNA sequence: TGCAGCATTAGACCGGCCAACCTCTATGGCTACACCTTC. The chain uses TRBV29-1 and TRBJ1-2; D gene unclear. V gave up 8 bases and J gave up 4 bases, with 17 bases separating them. Germline CDR1 reads SQVTM; CDR2 reads ANQGSEA. CDR3 size: 13 residues.

The chain employs TRBV5-6 and TRBJ1-1, with TRBD1 as a possible D gene (5 bases). This CDR3 has 14 amino acids. V was shortened by 4 bases and J by 5 bases, with 15 bases between the two germline ends. Germline V gene lookup returns CDR1 SGHDT and CDR2 YYEEEE. The CDR3 DNA follows: TGTGCCAGCAGCGTACAGCAGGGCTGGACTGAAGCTTTCTTT. It encodes CASSVQQGWTEAFF.

The rearrangement uses TRBV19 and TRBJ2-7; D possibly uses TRBD1 or TRBD2 (5 bases each). V was pared by 5 bases and J by 3 bases, with 14 bases between. The CDR3 totals 14 residues. Germline loops: CDR1 LNHDA, CDR2 SQIVND (reference sequence). DNA of the CDR3: TGTGCCAGTAGTGTCGAGGTGAGGGGCTACGAGCAGTACTTC. It translates to CASSVEVRGYEQYF.